This T cell receptor (beta chain) appears in the sequencing data of a study of chemoradiotherapy in HPV16-positive cancers (dated by TCRdb to between 2021 and 2022). About the study as a whole: Functional T-cell assays on cells from two HPV16-positive patients defined candidate HPV-specific T-cell clones and common TCR motifs. The study asked whether T-cell immunity to the HPV oncoproteins E6 and E7 changes during chemoradiotherapy and whether this immunity affects survival. The candidate HPV-specific TCRs and motifs were subsequently tracked in TCR repertoires obtained from 70 to 95 patients with HPV-related cancers.

Receptors were amplified or captured by the immunoSEQ multiplex PCR assay. In TCRdb, the immuneACCESS table is reduced to in-frame sequences with V and J assigned. These tables do not hold every clone; where another copy was compared, an unresolved V gene accounts for under half, and the others remain unexplained. Counted in this sample were 50,000 to 55,000 clones; about nine tenths of them appeared once. The ten largest clones represent about 3.5% of the sample. From the cysteine through the phenylalanine, the CDR3 covers 12 amino acids. Only the CDR3 DNA is retained, 36 bases long and in frame from the first base. At the junction V is shortened by 3 bases and J by 7 bases, with 6 bases in between. CDR1 and CDR2 are drawn from the germline V gene: SGHTA, FQGNSA. Repertoires were sampled repeatedly over the course of chemoradiotherapy, so clonal expansion could be followed in the tumor microenvironment.

Broad study findings and their caveats: Only two HPV16-positive patients were used to derive the functional definition of HPV-specific T cells, and the survival association was reported for HPV16-positive patients. In HPV16-positive patients, expansion of HPV-responsive T cells during chemoradiotherapy was associated with improved recurrence-free survival. Expansion of candidate HPV-specific clones and E7-related TCR motifs was observed in the tumor microenvironment during treatment, whereas no such expansion was observed for non-HPV-specific T cells.

This clone was picked up a small number of times. Which antigen it targets is not known. Per-nucleotide qualities are absent, and no much larger clonotype sits a single base away. The sequencing here drew on blood, taken from a patient who underwent chemoradiotherapy. The chain employs TRBV7-2 and TRBJ2-2, with the D segment identity uncertain. The TCR was taken from a human donor with HPV-associated anogenital cancer. CDR3 sequence: CASSFWNGELFF. The DNA is TGTGCCAGCAGCTTTTGGAACGGGGAGCTGTTTTTT.